This passage covers 24 T cell receptor beta chains from one sample sequenced in a study of tumor-infiltrating lymphocytes in primary liver carcinoma. The researchers produced TCR beta cDNA from 450 to 600 ng total RNA with a constant-region primer. Sequencing libraries for TCR beta derived from three nested multiplex PCR rounds that used slightly modified ARM-PCR. Primers for the first two PCR rounds were TRBV1-TRBV30 forward primers and a C-beta reverse primer (around 10 cycles per round). TCRdb re-called the multiplex PCR reads with MiXCR, one entry per CDR3 protein. The sample lists some 180,000 distinct CDR3 sequences; 50% to 75% were seen once. Germline DNA was extracted too, while blood RNA derived from unsorted whole blood. Sequencing was carried out using peripheral blood. These receptor sequences come from a middle-aged man with primary liver carcinoma and hepatitis B virus infection.

This clonotype has just a few counts. It may be a read error: a sequence one base away is much more abundant. V gene TRBV11-2 combines with J gene TRBJ2-7; possible D gene TRBD2, 6 bases. This CDR3 has 12 amino acids. Germline CDR1 is SGHAT and CDR2 is FQNNGV. The CDR3 is CATSRDFYEQYF. The CDR3 nucleotides are TGTGCCACCAGCCGGGACTTTTACGAGCAGTACTTC.

Concerning this clonotype itself: No conserved phenylalanine or tryptophan is present at the end of the CDR3, so a read error is the likely explanation. This chain joins TRBV11-2 and TRBJ2-4; 7 nucleotides line up with TRBD2. This CDR3 has 14 amino acids. Per germline, CDR1 SGHAT and CDR2 FQNNGV. CDR3 sequence reads: CASSLEGGGNIQYI. DNA for the CDR3: TGTGCCAGTAGCTTAGAGGGCGGGGGAAACATTCAGTACATC.

This chain connects TRBV11-2 to TRBJ2-2; D gene ambiguous. CDR3 length: 12 residues. V shed 5 bases and J shed 6 bases, with 7 bases lying between them. Germline-derived CDR1 and CDR2 are SGHAT and FQNNGV. Here the CDR3 reads CASSPLAGELFF. CDR3 in DNA: TGTGCCAGCAGCCCGTTAGCCGGGGAGCTGTTTTTT.

On this clonotype itself: Relative to the germline gene, one junction end is altered; a read error may explain this. This chain links TRBV29-1 with TRBJ1-2; no reliable D call. Germline-derived CDR1 and CDR2 are SQVTM and ANQGSEA. The CDR3 is made up of 12 amino acids. CDR3 amino acids: CSIEVTAMDRTF. In DNA, the CDR3 is TGCAGCATTGAAGTGACCGCTATGGATCGCACCTTC.

The chain uses TRBV4-1 and TRBJ2-1; D might be TRBD1 or TRBD2, each matching 6 bases. CDR3 length: 16 residues. Trimming took 5 bases from V and 3 from J, leaving 17 bases between them. From germline, CDR1 is MGHRA and CDR2 YSYEKL. CDR3 sequence: CASSERGVSYYNEQFF. CDR3 in DNA: TGCGCCAGCAGCGAGAGGGGGGTTAGCTACTACAATGAGCAGTTCTTC.

For this clonotype: At one end, the junction sequence differs from germline, possibly due to a read error. V gene TRBV6-2 or TRBV6-3 combines with J gene TRBJ2-1; 13 bases line up with TRBD2. The CDR3 runs 14 residues. CDR1 and CDR2 (germline): MNHEY, SVGEGT. The CDR3 DNA reads as TGTACCGTCGGGACTAGCGGGACCTATAATGAGCAGTTCTTC. It specifies CTVGTSGTYNEQFF.

To note about this clonotype: One base away lies a much larger clone, so this may be a sequencing read error. This sequence joins TRBV11-2 and TRBJ2-1, with D hard to call. Germline lookup yields CDR1 SGHAT and CDR2 FQNNGV. CDR3 size: 12 residues. DNA of the CDR3: TGTGCCAGCACCTTAATCGGAAACGAGCAGTTCTTC. Residues: CASTLIGNEQFF. Combining the CDR3 with reference TRBV11-2 and TRBJ2-1 gives the whole variable domain EAGVAQSPRYKIIEKRQSVAFWCNPISGHATLYWYQQILGQGPKLLIQFQNNGVVDDSQLPKDRFSAERLKGVDSTLKIQPAKLEDSAVYLCASTLIGNEQFFGPGTRLTVL.

Details on this clonotype: With a much larger clone just one base away, this may be a read error. This chain links TRBV6-6 with TRBJ2-5; 7 nucleotides match TRBD1. CDR1 is MNHNY, CDR2 SVGAGI, per germline (reference sequence). The CDR3 is 17 amino acids. The CDR3 DNA reads as TGTGCCAGCAGCCACGCATACCGGGACAGCGACCAAGATACCCAGTACTTC. It codes for CASSHAYRDSDQDTQYF.

The chain recombines TRBV5-1 with TRBJ2-1; D may be TRBD2 (5 bases). The CDR3 totals 13 residues. Germline CDR1 reads SGHRS; CDR2 reads YFSETQ. V dropped 7 bases and J dropped 5 bases, with 13 bases sitting between them. CDR3 amino acids: CASGWTPNNEQFF. The CDR3 coding sequence is TGCGCCAGCGGCTGGACTCCAAACAATGAGCAGTTCTTC.

J is TRBJ2-1 and V is TRBV30; 8 nucleotides match TRBD2. V trimming: 2 bases; J trimming: 7 bases; junction bases outside the gene matches: 4. The CDR3 length is 13 residues. From germline, CDR1 is GTSNPN and CDR2 SVGIG (reference sequence). The DNA of the CDR3 is TGTGCCTGGAGTCGAACTAGCGGTAATGAGCAGTTCTTC. Protein: CAWSRTSGNEQFF.

The J gene is TRBJ1-1, the V gene TRBV12-3 or TRBV12-4; maybe TRBD1 (6 bases). The ends were cut back, 3 bases at V and 2 bases at J, with 13 bases in the middle. The CDR3 consists of 15 residues. CDR3 sequence: CASSFRGEGNTEAFF. DNA of the CDR3: TGTGCCAGCAGTTTTAGGGGGGAGGGAAACACTGAAGCTTTCTTT.

This clonotype appeared a few times. CDR3 protein: CASSFLAGEIYNEQFF. The CDR3 DNA follows: TGTGCCAGCAGTTTTCTAGCGGGAGAAATTTACAATGAGCAGTTCTTC. The chain carries TRBV12-3 or TRBV12-4 and TRBJ2-1; 10 nucleotides align to TRBD2. The CDR3 runs 16 residues. V shed 3 bases, J shed 4 bases, and the junction held 6 bases outside the gene matches.

In its sample, this clonotype was seen many times. The rearrangement links TRBV12-3 or TRBV12-4 to TRBJ2-3; no firm D call. This CDR3 is 12 amino acids long. Trimming left V 6 bases short and J 2 bases short, with 6 bases between. CDR3 sequence: CASRTLTDTQYF. The CDR3 nucleotides read TGTGCCAGCAGGACGCTCACAGATACGCAGTATTTT.

The V call is TRBV5-5, the J call TRBJ2-7; a weak D match, TRBD2 (5 bases). CDR1 and CDR2 (germline): SGHKS, YYEKEE (reference sequence). The germline V and J ends were trimmed by 1 base and 4 bases, with 15 bases remaining between them. This CDR3 is 15 amino acids long. CDR3 in amino acids: CASSLRPGDRYEQYF. The CDR3 coding sequence is TGTGCCAGCAGCTTGCGACCCGGGGATCGTTACGAGCAGTACTTC.

The chain links TRBV10-3 to TRBJ2-3, with a possible D match to TRBD1 (6 bases). Germline assignment: CDR1 ENHRY and CDR2 SYGVKD. The CDR3 is 12 amino acids. Trimming stripped 6 bases from V and 5 bases from J, with 9 bases between. The CDR3 bases are TGTGCCATCAGCAAGGGGGAAGATACGCAGTATTTT. As protein: CAISKGEDTQYF.

The rearrangement uses TRBV11-2 and TRBJ2-5, with a weak D call TRBD1 (5 bases). Germline CDR1 SGHAT, CDR2 FQNNGV. V was pared by 5 bases and J by 5 bases, with 15 bases between. The CDR3 is made up of 14 amino acids. The CDR3 sequence: CASSRPGLDETQYF. DNA for the CDR3: TGTGCCAGCAGCCGCCCAGGGCTTGATGAGACCCAGTACTTC.

V gene TRBV29-1 combines with J gene TRBJ2-2; 11 bases are a match to TRBD2. This CDR3 has 16 residues. Germline CDR1 reads SQVTM; CDR2 reads ANQGSEA. V was pared by 7 bases and J by 5 bases, with 12 bases of the junction left unmatched. CDR3 sequence reads: CSAFISGREETGELFF. The CDR3, as DNA: TGCAGCGCCTTTATTAGCGGGAGGGAGGAAACCGGGGAGCTGTTTTTT.

The CDR3 sequence: CASRITSGTYEQYF. In DNA form, the CDR3 reads TGTGCCAGCAGGATAACTAGCGGGACCTACGAGCAGTACTTC. The rearrangement joins TRBV12-3 or TRBV12-4 to TRBJ2-7; 10 nucleotides agree with TRBD2. With V trimmed by 6 bases and J by 2 bases, 4 bases remained unmatched. There are 14 residues in the CDR3.

V is TRBV14 and J is TRBJ2-5; D may be TRBD1 or TRBD2 (7 bases each). Per the germline V gene, CDR1 is SGHDN and CDR2 is FVKESK. Trimming shortened V by 1 base and J by 4 bases, and 13 bases separated the two germline ends. This CDR3 has 15 amino acids. The chain's CDR3 is CASSQGREGAETQYF. The CDR3 DNA reads TGTGCCAGCAGCCAAGGTAGGGAGGGGGCAGAGACCCAGTACTTC.

The table lists this clonotype with many counts. The V gene is TRBV11-2, the J gene TRBJ2-4; D ambiguous. V lost 0 bases to trimming and J lost 5 bases, with 8 bases between them. Germline CDR1 SGHAT, CDR2 FQNNGV. The CDR3 totals 14 residues. CDR3 nucleotide sequence: TGTGCCAGCAGCTTAGAAGAGTACCAAAACATTCAGTACTTC. This sequence encodes CASSLEEYQNIQYF.

Points on this clonotype: One end of the junction is discordant with germline, which a read error may explain. The CDR3 loop is CASSLTTSGSDTGELLF. CDR3 nucleotide sequence: TGCGCCAGCAGCCTTACGACTAGCGGCAGTGACACCGGGGAGCTGCTTTTT. The rearrangement joins TRBV4-1 to TRBJ2-2; TRBD2 aligns across 9 bases. Germline-derived CDR1 and CDR2 are MGHRA and YSYEKL. This CDR3 spans 17 amino acids.

This clonotype was counted ten times or more. The chain couples TRBV10-1 to TRBJ1-1; TRBD1 might be the D (5 bases). Looked up from germline, CDR1 is WNHNN and CDR2 is SYGVQD (reference sequence). V was shortened by 8 bases and J by 12 bases, with 19 bases between the two germline ends. The CDR3 runs 12 residues. The chain's CDR3 is CASRGGDGGTFF. The CDR3 DNA sequence: TGCGCCAGCCGGGGAGGGGATGGGGGAACTTTCTTT.

Turning to this clonotype: Since a much larger clone is just one base distant, this may be a read error. The chain employs TRBV12-3 or TRBV12-4 and TRBJ1-2; D remains ambiguous. This CDR3 is built from 14 residues. Trimming shortened V by 6 bases and J by 0 bases, and 11 bases separated the two germline ends. CDR3 in DNA: TGTGCCAGCAGCCTACGGGGAGCTAACTATGGCTACACCTTC. Protein: CASSLRGANYGYTF.

This clonotype has just one count. The junction shows a germline mismatch at one end, possibly a read error. The V call is TRBV11-2, the J call TRBJ2-5; no firm D call. This CDR3 comprises 14 residues. Germline-derived CDR1 and CDR2 are SGHAT and FQNNGV. The CDR3 protein is CTSNLTAGGETQYF. CDR3 coding DNA: TGTACCAGCAACTTAACAGCTGGTGGGGAGACCCAGTACTTC.